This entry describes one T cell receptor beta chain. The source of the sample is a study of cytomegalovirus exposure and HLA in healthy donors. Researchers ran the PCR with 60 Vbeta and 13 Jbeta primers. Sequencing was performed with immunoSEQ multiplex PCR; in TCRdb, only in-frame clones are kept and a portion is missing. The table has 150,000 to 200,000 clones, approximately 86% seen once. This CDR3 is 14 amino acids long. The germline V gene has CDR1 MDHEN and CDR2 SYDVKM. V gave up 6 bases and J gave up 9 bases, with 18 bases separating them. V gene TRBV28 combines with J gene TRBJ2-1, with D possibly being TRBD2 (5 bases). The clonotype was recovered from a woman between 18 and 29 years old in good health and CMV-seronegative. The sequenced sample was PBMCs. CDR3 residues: CASRFYPTTVEQFF. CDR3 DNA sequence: TGTGCCAGCAGGTTTTATCCGACTACGGTTGAGCAGTTCTTC. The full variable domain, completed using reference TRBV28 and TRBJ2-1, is DVKVTQSSRYLVKRTGEKVFLECVQDMDHENMFWYRQDPGLGLRLIYFSYDVKMKEKGDIPEGYSVSREKKERFSLILESASTNQTSMYLCASRFYPTTVEQFFGPGTRLTVL.